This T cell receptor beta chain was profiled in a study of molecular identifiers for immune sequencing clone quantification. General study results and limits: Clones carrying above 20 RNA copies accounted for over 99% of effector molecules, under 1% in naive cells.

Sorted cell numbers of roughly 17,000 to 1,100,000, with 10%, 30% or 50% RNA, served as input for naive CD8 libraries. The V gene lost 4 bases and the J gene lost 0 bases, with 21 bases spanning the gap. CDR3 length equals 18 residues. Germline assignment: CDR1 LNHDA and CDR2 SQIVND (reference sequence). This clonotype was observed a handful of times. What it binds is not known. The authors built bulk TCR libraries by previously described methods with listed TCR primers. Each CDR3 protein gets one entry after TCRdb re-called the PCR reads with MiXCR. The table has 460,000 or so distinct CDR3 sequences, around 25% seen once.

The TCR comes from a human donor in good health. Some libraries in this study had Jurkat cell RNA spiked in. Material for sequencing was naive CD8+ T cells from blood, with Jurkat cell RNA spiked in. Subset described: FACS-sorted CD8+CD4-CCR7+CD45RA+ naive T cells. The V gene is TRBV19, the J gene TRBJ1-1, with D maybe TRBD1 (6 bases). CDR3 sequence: CASSTRQTRGGMNTEAFF. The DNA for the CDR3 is TGTGCCAGTAGTACCCGACAGACAAGAGGGGGGATGAACACTGAAGCTTTCTTT.